The clone carrying this TCR beta chain was seen a handful of times. As yet, its antigen is unknown. CDR3 length: 15 residues. V was trimmed by 7 bases and J by 9 bases, leaving 22 bases between them. Germline loops: CDR1 SGHNT, CDR2 YENEEA. The data derive from a study of post-analysis software for immune sequencing data. Across the study: Multiple sclerosis in the patients followed relapsing-remitting, secondary progressive and progressive-relapsing courses. Study-wide results and caveats: People with multiple sclerosis had a significantly lower normalized Chao1 diversity than controls did. Comparison of patients with controls showed about 5 TRBV segments more frequent in patients, TRBV5-6, TRBV5-1 and TRBV20-1 among them. Same-batch samples co-clustered strongly by F measure.

Each TCR beta cDNA library carried unique molecular identifiers. The authors obtained approximately 460,000 cDNA molecules from approximately 0.91 to 9.4 million T cells. TCRdb itself ran the PCR reads through MiXCR, one entry per CDR3 protein. The sample includes roughly 800,000 distinct CDR3 sequences, more than 45% seen only once; the top ten take approximately 5%. The sample taken for sequencing was blood. The sequence came from a girl under 18 with multiple sclerosis. The genes are TRBV11-3 and TRBJ2-1, with D perhaps matching TRBD2 (5 bases). For the CDR3, the DNA is TGTGCCAGCACCTACCGGGGTACCCTTGATGGTGAGCAGTTCTTC. It codes for CASTYRGTLDGEQFF. The full variable domain, rest sourced from reference TRBV11-3 and TRBJ2-1, is EAGVVQSPRYKIIEKKQPVAFWCNPISGHNTLYWYLQNLGQGPELLIRYENEEAVDDSQLPKDRFSAERLKGVDSTLKIQPAELGDSAVYLCASTYRGTLDGEQFFGPGTRLTVL.